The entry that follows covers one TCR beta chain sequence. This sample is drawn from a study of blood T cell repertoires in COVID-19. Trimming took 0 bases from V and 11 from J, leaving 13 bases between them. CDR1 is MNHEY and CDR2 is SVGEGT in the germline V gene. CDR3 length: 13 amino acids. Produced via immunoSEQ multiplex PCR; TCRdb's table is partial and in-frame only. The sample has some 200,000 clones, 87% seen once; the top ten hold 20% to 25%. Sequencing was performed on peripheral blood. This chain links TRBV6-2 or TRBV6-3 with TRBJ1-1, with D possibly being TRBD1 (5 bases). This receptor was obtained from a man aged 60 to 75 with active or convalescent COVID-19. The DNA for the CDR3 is TGTGCCAGCAGTTACTCTACAGGAATCACGGCTTTCTTT. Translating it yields CASSYSTGITAFF.